A single TCR beta chain is shown here with its context. The target antigen is unknown. CDR1 is SGHRS and CDR2 is YFSETQ in the germline V gene. The CDR3 contains 14 residues. Every TCR library drew on around 3,400 ng of total RNA. TCRdb re-analyzed the 5' RACE reads; it lists each CDR3 protein once, without DNA. The table lists a few hundred thousand distinct CDR3 sequences. This record comes from a study of monozygotic twins with inflammatory bowel disease. General observations from the study: Clonotype overlap with others was lower in IBD patients than in healthy twins, a difference that was greatest with disease activity. Possibly reflecting limited power, no difference in repertoire similarity was found between concordant and discordant twins.

This chain links TRBV5-1 with TRBJ1-4. This clonotype was sampled from a human donor with ulcerative colitis or Crohn's disease, or a healthy co-twin of an affected twin (not recorded which). The sample consisted of blood. The CDR3 spells CASSTTGPDEKLFF.